What follows are 25 T cell receptor beta chains derived from one specimen sequenced in a study of cytomegalovirus exposure and HLA in healthy donors. Amplification used 60 Vbeta primers and 13 Jbeta primers. Clones were read by immunoSEQ multiplex PCR, and TCRdb kept only the in-frame ones, dropping some. Among about 170,000 clones listed, just over 70% were seen once. The sample consisted of PBMCs. The receptors were gathered from a human donor in good health.

The J gene is TRBJ1-1, the V gene TRBV27; the D gene is possibly TRBD1 (6 bases). Germline CDR1 and CDR2: MNHEY and SMNVEV (reference sequence). CDR3 length: 15 amino acids. V was shortened by 0 bases and J by 3 bases, with 11 bases between the two germline ends. The CDR3 DNA follows: TGTGCCAGCAGTTTATCAGGGGGTTCTGACACTGAAGCTTTCTTT. Encoded protein: CASSLSGGSDTEAFF.

This clone was detected a few times. V is TRBV9 and J is TRBJ2-3; 12 nucleotides line up with TRBD2. This CDR3 region has 16 residues. Per germline, CDR1 SGDLS and CDR2 YYNGEE. Trimming at V came to 4 bases and at J to 2 bases, leaving 5 bases not matched to a gene. CDR3 sequence reads: CASSPWTSGDTDTQYF. CDR3 coding DNA: TGTGCCAGCAGCCCCTGGACTAGCGGGGACACAGATACGCAGTATTTT.

This clone was recorded once. The chain is built from TRBV5-6 and TRBJ1-1; D perhaps matches TRBD1 (6 bases). Trimming took 2 bases from V and 3 from J, leaving 17 bases between them. The CDR3 consists of 16 residues. Per the germline V gene, CDR1 is SGHDT and CDR2 is YYEEEE. Here the CDR3 reads CASSFYRAGGDTEAFF. The CDR3 DNA is TGTGCCAGCAGCTTTTACAGGGCGGGGGGGGACACTGAAGCTTTCTTT.

V and J are TRBV29-1 and TRBJ2-1, with TRBD2 as a possible D gene (5 bases). This CDR3 contains 12 residues. From germline, CDR1 is SQVTM and CDR2 ANQGSEA. Deletions cut 5 bases from V and 9 bases from J, with 14 bases between. CDR3 sequence: CSVRGSSPEQFF. CDR3 bases: TGCAGCGTTCGGGGATCCTCCCCTGAGCAGTTCTTC.

The gene calls are TRBV2 and TRBJ2-5, with D possibly being TRBD2 (5 bases). V was pared by 7 bases and J by 2 bases, with 8 bases between. Germline CDR1 and CDR2: SNHLY and FYNNEI. This CDR3 spans 12 amino acids. The CDR3 bases are TGTGCCAGCACAAGAGGGCAAGAGACCCAGTACTTC. As protein: CASTRGQETQYF.

The rearrangement links TRBV14 to TRBJ2-5, with D possibly being TRBD1 (6 bases). V was trimmed by 8 bases and J by 1 base, leaving 11 bases between them. This CDR3 is 13 amino acids long. Germline-derived CDR1 and CDR2 are SGHDN and FVKESK. CDR3 protein: CASQDRFQETQYF. Here the CDR3 DNA reads TGTGCCAGCCAAGACAGGTTCCAAGAGACCCAGTACTTC.

The J gene is TRBJ1-5, the V gene TRBV7-8; the match to TRBD1 covers 8 bases. V lost 5 bases to trimming and J lost 4 bases; unmatched junction nucleotides: 7. The germline gives CDR1 SGHVS, CDR2 FQNEAQ. CDR3 length equals 15 residues. This CDR3 reads CASSGRTGINQPQHF. Here the CDR3 DNA reads TGTGCCAGCAGCGGACGGACAGGGATAAATCAGCCCCAGCATTTT.

The rearrangement joins TRBV18 to TRBJ1-2; D call uncertain. The V end lost 2 bases, the J end lost 6 bases, and 7 bases lay between the germline ends. There are 12 residues in the CDR3. The germline CDR1 and CDR2 sequences are KGHSH and LQKENI. This CDR3 reads CASSPIENGYTF. The CDR3 nucleotides read TGTGCCAGCTCACCAATAGAGAATGGCTACACCTTC.

The chain joins TRBV27 to TRBJ1-2; D might be TRBD1 (6 bases). CDR1 is MNHEY, CDR2 SMNVEV, per germline (reference sequence). The CDR3 totals 15 residues. The V gene lost 2 bases and the J gene lost 8 bases, with 18 bases spanning the gap. The CDR3 loop is CASSLTGGRGFGYTF. CDR3 bases: TGTGCCAGCAGTTTAACGGGAGGCAGGGGATTCGGCTACACCTTC.

The chain combines TRBV6-6 with TRBJ1-2; 10 bases line up with TRBD1. This CDR3 comprises 14 residues. The V and J ends lost 6 bases and 7 bases, in that order; junction bases with no gene match: 8. Germline CDR1 MNHNY, CDR2 SVGAGI (reference sequence). The CDR3 DNA sequence: TGTGCCAGCAGACCGACAGGGGGCGCGGTTGGCTACACCTTC. Its protein product is CASRPTGGAVGYTF.

This clone was seen a few times. This CDR3 is CASSQGTGRSPLHF. For the CDR3, the DNA is TGTGCCAGCAGTCAGGGGACAGGGCGTTCACCCCTCCACTTT. The chain combines TRBV6-6 with TRBJ1-6; TRBD1 matches 9 bases. With V trimmed by 5 bases and J by 9 bases, 5 bases remained unmatched. Germline V gene sequence: CDR1 MNHNY, CDR2 SVGAGI (reference sequence). The CDR3 length is 14 residues.

The rearrangement links TRBV5-1 to TRBJ2-1; 16 bases align to TRBD2. Germline CDR1 and CDR2: SGHRS and YFSETQ. V dropped 2 bases and J dropped 7; count of bases not matched to a gene: 9. The CDR3 covers 18 residues. The CDR3 DNA reads as TGCGCCAGCAGCTTTCAAGGGACTAGCGGGGGGGCGGGAAATGAGCAGTTCTTC. Encoded protein: CASSFQGTSGGAGNEQFF.

The chain couples TRBV4-3 to TRBJ2-2, with TRBD2 as a possible D gene (5 bases). Trimming removed 2 bases from V and 6 bases from J, with 7 bases in between. Germline loops: CDR1 LGHNA, CDR2 YSLEER. The CDR3 sequence is 13 residues long. CDR3 nucleotides: TGCGCCAGCAGCCAAACGGGGTCCGGGGAGCTGTTTTTT. Protein sequence: CASSQTGSGELFF.

This clone appeared a single time. The chain couples TRBV7-3 to TRBJ2-3; 7 bases fit TRBD1. CDR3 length equals 15 residues. Per germline, CDR1 SGHTA and CDR2 FQGTGA. V trimming: 0 bases; J trimming: 2 bases; junction bases outside the gene matches: 2. The chain's CDR3 is CASSLTGTATDTQYF. The CDR3 region has the DNA TGTGCCAGCAGCTTAACTGGGACAGCCACAGATACGCAGTATTTT.

This clone was recorded a few times. The chain links TRBV19 to TRBJ2-7, with 11 bases matching TRBD1. The CDR3 totals 16 residues. Germline V gene data show CDR1 as LNHDA and CDR2 as SQIVND (reference sequence). J was trimmed by 4 bases and V by 0 bases; bases with no gene match: 5. Here the CDR3 reads CASSIEPGQGAYEQYF. CDR3 DNA sequence: TGTGCCAGTAGTATAGAACCCGGACAGGGGGCTTACGAGCAGTACTTC. Based on the CDR3 plus reference TRBV19 and TRBJ2-7, the full variable domain is DGGITQSPKYLFRKEGQNVTLSCEQNLNHDAMYWYRQDPGQGLRLIYYSQIVNDFQKGDIAEGYSVSREKKESFPLTVTSAQKNPTAFYLCASSIEPGQGAYEQYFGPGTRLTVT.

The chain joins TRBV27 to TRBJ1-5, with D hard to call. Trimming pared 8 bases from V and 0 bases from J, leaving 11 bases between. The CDR3 covers 14 residues. Looked up from germline, CDR1 is MNHEY and CDR2 is SMNVEV (reference sequence). As DNA, the CDR3 is TGTGCCAGCGCCGACATAATTAGCAATCAGCCCCAGCATTTT. Translated, it gives CASADIISNQPQHF.

V usage is TRBV7-8 and J usage is TRBJ2-7; 7 bases map to TRBD1. This CDR3 is 15 amino acids long. J was trimmed by 2 bases and V by 0 bases; bases with no gene match: 4. Germline V lookup: CDR1 SGHVS, CDR2 FQNEAQ. In DNA, the CDR3 is TGTGCCAGCAGCTTAGCCATAACAGGGGCCTACGAGCAGTACTTC. Translating it yields CASSLAITGAYEQYF. Filled out from reference TRBV7-8 and TRBJ2-7, the complete variable domain reads GAGVSQSPRYKVAKRGQDVALRCDPISGHVSLFWYQQALGQGPEFLTYFQNEAQLDKSGLPSDRFFAERPEGSVSTLKIQRTQQEDSAVYLCASSLAITGAYEQYFGPGTRLTVT.

The V and J genes are TRBV30 and TRBJ2-5, with a possible D match to TRBD1 (6 bases). CDR1 and CDR2 from the germline V gene are GTSNPN and SVGIG (reference sequence). The V gene lost 2 bases and the J gene lost 5 bases, with 12 bases spanning the gap. The CDR3 loop spans 13 amino acids. The CDR3: CAWSMTGRETQYF. In nucleotides, the CDR3 is TGTGCCTGGAGTATGACAGGCCGGGAGACCCAGTACTTC.

The genes are TRBV27 and TRBJ2-1; 11 bases fit TRBD2. CDR3 length: 15 amino acids. The germline V gene encodes CDR1 MNHEY and CDR2 SMNVEV (reference sequence). Trimming at V came to 5 bases and at J to 5 bases, leaving 5 bases not matched to a gene. For the CDR3, the DNA is TGTGCCAGCAGTCCTAGCGGGGGGCCGAACAATGAGCAGTTCTTC. Translated, it gives CASSPSGGPNNEQFF.

V gene TRBV29-1 combines with J gene TRBJ1-1; TRBD1 matches at 8 bases. Germline trimming cut 7 bases from V and 8 bases from J; bases unmatched to any gene: 3. Germline CDR1 SQVTM, CDR2 ANQGSEA. The CDR3 is made up of 10 amino acids. The CDR3 region has the DNA TGCAGCGCGGGGGACAGGGAAGCTTTCTTT. Its protein is CSAGDREAFF.

The chain is built from TRBV5-6 and TRBJ1-2; weak D call: TRBD1 (6 bases). CDR1 is SGHDT, CDR2 YYEEEE, per germline. Trimming removed 3 bases at V and 8 bases at J, with 20 bases between. The CDR3 is 15 amino acids. The CDR3 reads CASSSKGGAPWGYTF. Written as DNA, the CDR3 is TGTGCCAGCAGCTCGAAGGGGGGGGCGCCGTGGGGCTACACCTTC.

The J gene is TRBJ2-2, the V gene TRBV7-8; TRBD1 matches 12 bases. This CDR3 has 17 amino acids. V was clipped by 0 bases and J by 8 bases; unmatched bases: 7. Looked up from germline, CDR1 is SGHVS and CDR2 is FQNEAQ. The CDR3 reads CASSLAYGTGGLGELFF. As DNA, the CDR3 is TGTGCCAGCAGCTTAGCGTATGGGACAGGGGGCTTAGGGGAGCTGTTTTTT. The complete variable domain, with remaining parts taken from reference TRBV7-8 and TRBJ2-2, reads GAGVSQSPRYKVAKRGQDVALRCDPISGHVSLFWYQQALGQGPEFLTYFQNEAQLDKSGLPSDRFFAERPEGSVSTLKIQRTQQEDSAVYLCASSLAYGTGGLGELFFGEGSRLTVL.

This sequence joins TRBV5-1 and TRBJ2-1; the match to TRBD2 covers 8 bases. The V and J ends lost 2 bases and 5 bases, in that order; junction bases with no gene match: 3. Germline V gene lookup returns CDR1 SGHRS and CDR2 YFSETQ. The CDR3 has 14 amino acids. In DNA, the CDR3 is TGCGCCAGCAGCTTTACTAGCGGAAACAATGAGCAGTTCTTC. It translates to CASSFTSGNNEQFF.

The chain is built from TRBV9 and TRBJ2-7; 11 nucleotides align to TRBD2. This CDR3 spans 15 amino acids. V lost 2 bases to trimming and J lost 2 bases; unmatched junction nucleotides: 3. Germline V gives CDR1 SGDLS, CDR2 YYNGEE. CDR3 sequence reads: CASSVDSGGAYEQYF. CDR3 in DNA: TGTGCCAGCAGCGTGGATAGCGGGGGGGCCTACGAGCAGTACTTC.

The chain recombines TRBV11-2 with TRBJ2-4; D not certain. The CDR3 totals 17 residues. V shed 5 bases and J shed 0 bases, with 17 bases lying between them. The germline V gene encodes CDR1 SGHAT and CDR2 FQNNGV. The CDR3 loop is CASSPIAVPIAKNIQYF. Written as DNA, the CDR3 is TGTGCCAGCAGCCCGATAGCAGTTCCTATAGCCAAAAACATTCAGTACTTC.